This T cell receptor beta chain was recorded in a study of radiotherapy plus CTLA-4 blockade in lung cancer. Produced via immunoSEQ multiplex PCR; TCRdb's table is partial and in-frame only. The profile shows tens of thousands of clones, under 85% of them singletons. The germline CDR1 and CDR2 sequences are SGHTA and FQGNSA. The CDR3 is 13 residues long. Deletions cut 10 bases from V and 3 bases from J, with 15 bases between. The sample in question was peripheral blood, obtained from a patient treated with radiotherapy plus ipilimumab. The origin of this receptor is a human donor with non-small cell lung cancer who had a partial response to radiotherapy plus ipilimumab. The chain links TRBV7-2 to TRBJ1-2; D is perhaps TRBD1 (5 bases). The CDR3 protein is CATWGGGDYGYTF. The DNA of the CDR3 is TGTGCCACATGGGGAGGAGGGGACTATGGCTACACCTTC.